This T cell receptor beta chain stems from a study of CD8+CD57+ T cells in acquired aplastic anemia. Losses at the gene ends were 4 bases for V and 8 bases for J; bases not matched to a gene: 9. This CDR3 is 14 amino acids long. Germline V CDR1 and CDR2: SEHNR, FQNEAQ (reference sequence). Using genomic DNA as the template, TCR beta VDJ and CDR3 profiling was carried out. TCRdb independently ran MiXCR on the reads; one entry per CDR3 protein. The sample holds 150,000 or so distinct CDR3 sequences, roughly 48% seen once. It was patients with CD8+CD57+ cell expansion by flow cytometry who were chosen for sequencing.

The rearrangement uses TRBV7-9 and TRBJ1-1; 8 bases match TRBD1. The receptor was isolated from a human donor with aplastic anemia. Input material: sorted CD4+, CD8+, or CD8+CD57+ T cells (not recorded which) from PBMCs. The CDR3 nucleotides read TGTGCCAGCAGCTCCCCGGACAGGGTCACCGAAGCTTTCTTT. This codes for CASSSPDRVTEAFF.